The entry that follows covers one T cell receptor beta chain sequence. Germline CDR1 SEHNR, CDR2 FQNEAQ (reference sequence). The CDR3 is 12 amino acids. The V segment lost 5 bases and the J segment 5 bases; nucleotides outside the gene matches: 2. The data were obtained in a study of blood T cell repertoires in COVID-19. The wider study: The United States, Italy and Spain were the sources of the acute and convalescent COVID-19 samples. The analysed material was cDNA or gDNA that came from T cells, B-cell-depleted T cells, or PBMCs.

Sequencing was performed with immunoSEQ multiplex PCR; in TCRdb, only in-frame clones are kept and a portion is missing. The table shows under 250,000 clones, with 70% to 90% occurring only once. Sequencing was performed on PBMCs or T cells enriched from blood (not recorded which). V usage is TRBV7-9 and J usage is TRBJ2-7, with 8 bases that match TRBD1. The TCR was taken from a woman aged 50 to 65 with acute COVID-19. CDR3 sequence reads: CASSTQGDEQYF. CDR3 nucleotides: TGTGCCAGCAGCACACAGGGGGACGAGCAGTACTTC.